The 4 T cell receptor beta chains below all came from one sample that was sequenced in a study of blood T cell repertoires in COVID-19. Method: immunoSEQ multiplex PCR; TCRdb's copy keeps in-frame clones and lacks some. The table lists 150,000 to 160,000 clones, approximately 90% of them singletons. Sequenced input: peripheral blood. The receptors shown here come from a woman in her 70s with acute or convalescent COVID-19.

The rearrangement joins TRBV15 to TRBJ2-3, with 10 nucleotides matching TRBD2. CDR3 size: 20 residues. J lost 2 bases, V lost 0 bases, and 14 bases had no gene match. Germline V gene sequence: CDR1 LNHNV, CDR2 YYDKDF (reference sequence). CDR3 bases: TGTGCCACCAGCAGAGATCCTCAGCGGGGGGGTTTTTTATCCACAGATACGCAGTATTTT. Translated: CATSRDPQRGGFLSTDTQYF.

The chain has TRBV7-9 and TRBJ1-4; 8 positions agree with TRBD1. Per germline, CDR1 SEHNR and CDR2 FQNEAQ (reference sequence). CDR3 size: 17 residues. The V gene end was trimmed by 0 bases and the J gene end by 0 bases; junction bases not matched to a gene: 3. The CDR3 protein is CASSLAGQGATNEKLFF. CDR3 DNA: TGTGCCAGCAGCTTAGCAGGACAGGGAGCAACTAATGAAAAACTGTTTTTT. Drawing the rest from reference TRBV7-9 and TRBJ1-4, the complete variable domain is DTGVSQNPRHKITKRGQNVTFRCDPISEHNRLYWYRQTLGQGPEFLTYFQNEAQLEKSRLLSDRFSAERPKGSFSTLEIQRTEQGDSAMYLCASSLAGQGATNEKLFFGSGTQLSVL.

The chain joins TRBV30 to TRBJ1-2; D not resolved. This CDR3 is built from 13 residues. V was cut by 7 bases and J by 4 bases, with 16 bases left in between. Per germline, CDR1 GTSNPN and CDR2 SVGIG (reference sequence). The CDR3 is CAFATGGSYGYTF. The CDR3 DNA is TGTGCCTTTGCTACTGGAGGGTCCTATGGCTACACCTTC.

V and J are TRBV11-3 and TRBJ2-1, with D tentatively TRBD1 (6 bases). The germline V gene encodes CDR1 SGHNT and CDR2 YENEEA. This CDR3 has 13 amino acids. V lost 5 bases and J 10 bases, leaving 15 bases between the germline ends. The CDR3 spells CASSPYRVSEQFF. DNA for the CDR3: TGTGCCAGCAGCCCGTACAGGGTGTCGGAGCAGTTCTTC.